This TCR beta chain is from a study of T cell changes during pregnancy in multiple sclerosis. Using immunoSEQ multiplex PCR, the repertoire was profiled, and TCRdb retains in-frame clones only, with some absent. The sample has approximately 100,000 clones, roughly nine tenths seen once. Trimming pared 4 bases from V and 5 bases from J, leaving 11 bases between. The CDR3 runs 13 residues. Germline V gene data show CDR1 as SQVTM and CDR2 as ANQGSEA. The specimen comprised peripheral blood, sampled after pregnancy. The chain combines TRBV29-1 with TRBJ2-2; a weak D match, TRBD1 (6 bases). This TCR derives from a female donor with multiple sclerosis, enrolled in a pregnancy study. CDR3 in amino acids: CSVAGDQTGELFF. In DNA, the CDR3 is TGCAGCGTTGCAGGGGATCAGACCGGGGAGCTGTTTTTT.